The source of this T cell receptor (beta chain) is a study of T cells in Graves' hyperthyroidism and ophthalmopathy. As for the study in general: Pretreatment peripheral blood was obtained at initial diagnosis.

Researchers took RNA transcripts and amplified the TCR beta CDR3 regions from them. HTBI primers drove first-round RT-PCR of the TCR CDR3. TCRdb fed the multiplex PCR reads into MiXCR, producing one record per CDR3 protein. The data hold 560,000 or so distinct CDR3 sequences, with around 20% observed a single time. A word on this clonotype: Its antigen remains unknown.

Diagnosis relied on clinical symptoms, serum thyroxine and TRAb, thyroid ultrasound and orbital computed tomography. General study results and limits: Ophthalmopathy was predicted by the model a median of 6.5 months ahead of onset. Most thyroid clonotypes with frequency above 0.001 were detected in blood.

The CDR3 sequence is 14 residues long. Looked up from germline, CDR1 is SGDLS and CDR2 is YYNGEE. After removal of 0 bases from V and 6 bases from J, the junction contained 3 bases not matched to a gene. The sequencing input was blood. This receptor was taken from a man aged 40-49 years with Graves' ophthalmopathy. This chain connects TRBV9 to TRBJ2-7; 10 nucleotides match TRBD1. The CDR3 is CASSVGQGAGEQYF. The CDR3 DNA reads TGTGCCAGCAGCGTAGGACAGGGGGCTGGCGAGCAGTACTTC.